This TCR beta chain came from a study of radiotherapy plus CTLA-4 blockade in lung cancer. General study findings and limits: Tumor-derived TCR clones expanded in blood after radiotherapy plus ipilimumab.

This CDR3 comprises 13 residues. Germline V gene lookup returns CDR1 MNHEY and CDR2 SVGAGI. Trimming left V 8 bases short and J 9 bases short, with 17 bases between. Profiled with immunoSEQ multiplex PCR; TCRdb holds only in-frame clones, not every one. The sample includes about 60,000 clones, approximately 80% seen only once; the top ten take roughly 3.9%. Of note for this clone: The target antigen is unknown.

The sequencing used peripheral blood, collected from a patient treated with radiotherapy plus ipilimumab. The chain is built from TRBV6-5 and TRBJ2-1, with D possibly matching TRBD2 (7 bases). The source is a human donor with non-small cell lung cancer who had a partial response to radiotherapy plus ipilimumab. This chain's CDR3 is CASGGGRGGEQFF. CDR3 coding DNA: TGTGCCAGCGGGGGCGGGAGAGGGGGTGAGCAGTTCTTC.